This entry describes one T cell receptor beta chain. Its antigen is undetermined. Donors counted as nominally healthy when sampled, yet unrecorded immune exposures were likely. The study ran its PCR with 60 Vbeta and 13 Jbeta primers. Measured with immunoSEQ multiplex PCR; TCRdb has only the in-frame clones, and not every one. The sample shows 85,000 to 100,000 clones, roughly three fifths of them seen only once. The record originates from a study of cytomegalovirus exposure and HLA in healthy donors. V trimming: 1 base; J trimming: 6 bases; junction bases outside the gene matches: 9. The CDR3 covers 16 residues. CDR1 is SGHNT, CDR2 YYREEE, per germline (reference sequence). Study-wide results and caveats: Usually a TCR sequence was rare, but some public TCRs were found in many donors.

Sequencing was performed on PBMCs. This TCR came from a man aged 55 to 69 in good health and CMV-seronegative. The chain links TRBV5-4 to TRBJ1-5; TRBD1 agrees at 8 bases. CDR3: CASSLKSRGLIQPQHF. For the CDR3, the DNA is TGTGCCAGCAGCTTGAAGTCCAGGGGGCTGATTCAGCCCCAGCATTTT.